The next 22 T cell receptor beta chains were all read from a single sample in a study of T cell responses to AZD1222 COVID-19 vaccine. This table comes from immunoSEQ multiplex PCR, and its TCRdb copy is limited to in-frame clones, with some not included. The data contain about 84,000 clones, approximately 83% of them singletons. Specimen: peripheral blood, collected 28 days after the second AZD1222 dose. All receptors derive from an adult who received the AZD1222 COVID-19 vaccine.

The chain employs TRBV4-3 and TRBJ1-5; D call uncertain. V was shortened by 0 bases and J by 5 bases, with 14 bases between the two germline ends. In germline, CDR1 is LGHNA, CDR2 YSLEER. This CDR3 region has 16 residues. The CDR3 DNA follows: TGCGCCAGCAGCCAAGATGCCGACACAATAGATCAGCCCCAGCATTTT. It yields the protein CASSQDADTIDQPQHF.

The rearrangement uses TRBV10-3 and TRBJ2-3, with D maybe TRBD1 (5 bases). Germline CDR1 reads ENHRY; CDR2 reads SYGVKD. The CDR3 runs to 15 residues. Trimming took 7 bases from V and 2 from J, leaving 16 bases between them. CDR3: CAIMQKGFDTDTQYF. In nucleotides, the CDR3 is TGTGCCATCATGCAAAAGGGGTTTGACACAGATACGCAGTATTTT.

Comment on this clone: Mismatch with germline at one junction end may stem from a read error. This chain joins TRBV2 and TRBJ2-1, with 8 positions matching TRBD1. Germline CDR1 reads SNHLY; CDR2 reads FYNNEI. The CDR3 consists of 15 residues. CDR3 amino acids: CASSESGGSHNEQFF. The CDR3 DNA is TGTGCCAGCAGTGAATCAGGGGGCTCCCACAATGAGCAGTTCTTC.

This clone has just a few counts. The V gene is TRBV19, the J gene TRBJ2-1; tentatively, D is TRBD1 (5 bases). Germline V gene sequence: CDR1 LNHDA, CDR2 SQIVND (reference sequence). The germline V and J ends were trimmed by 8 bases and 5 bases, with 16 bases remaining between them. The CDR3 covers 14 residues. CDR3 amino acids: CASGHQGNHNEQFF. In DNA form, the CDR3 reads TGTGCCAGTGGACACCAGGGTAACCACAATGAGCAGTTCTTC.

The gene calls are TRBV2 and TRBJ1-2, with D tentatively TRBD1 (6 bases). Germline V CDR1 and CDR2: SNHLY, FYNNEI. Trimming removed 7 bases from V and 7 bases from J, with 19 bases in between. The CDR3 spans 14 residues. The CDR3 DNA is TGTGCCAGCACCGAAAGGGAGACAGGTGGTGGCTACACCTTC. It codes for CASTERETGGGYTF.

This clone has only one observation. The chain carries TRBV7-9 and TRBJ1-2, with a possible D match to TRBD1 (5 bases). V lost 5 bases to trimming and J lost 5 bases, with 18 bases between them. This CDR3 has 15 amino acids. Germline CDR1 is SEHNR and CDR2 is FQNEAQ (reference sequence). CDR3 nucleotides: TGTGCCAGCAGCCTCAGGAGGGGCGGTACTTATGGCTACACCTTC. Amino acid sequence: CASSLRRGGTYGYTF.

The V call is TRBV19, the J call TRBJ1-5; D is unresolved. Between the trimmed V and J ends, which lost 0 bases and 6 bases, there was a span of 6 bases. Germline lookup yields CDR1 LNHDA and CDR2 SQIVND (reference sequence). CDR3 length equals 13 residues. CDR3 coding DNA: TGTGCCAGTAGTATAGAAGGCGGTCAGCCCCAGCATTTT. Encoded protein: CASSIEGGQPQHF.

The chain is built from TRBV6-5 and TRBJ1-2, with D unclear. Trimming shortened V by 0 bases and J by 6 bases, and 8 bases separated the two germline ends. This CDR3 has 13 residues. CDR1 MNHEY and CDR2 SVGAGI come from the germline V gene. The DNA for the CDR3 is TGTGCCAGCAGTTACTCTGCTGGGGATGGCTACACCTTC. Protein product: CASSYSAGDGYTF.

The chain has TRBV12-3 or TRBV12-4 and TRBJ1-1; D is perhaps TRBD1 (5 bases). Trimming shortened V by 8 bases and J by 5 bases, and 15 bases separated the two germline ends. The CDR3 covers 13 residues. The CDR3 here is CASGATDSTEAFF. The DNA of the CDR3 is TGTGCCAGCGGGGCAACAGATTCGACTGAAGCTTTCTTT.

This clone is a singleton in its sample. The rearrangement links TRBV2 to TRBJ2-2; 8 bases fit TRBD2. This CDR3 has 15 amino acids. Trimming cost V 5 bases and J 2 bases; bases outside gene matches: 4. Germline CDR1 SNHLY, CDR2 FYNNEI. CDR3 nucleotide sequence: TGTGCCAGCAGTATAGGGACTAGAAACACCGGGGAGCTGTTTTTT. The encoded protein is CASSIGTRNTGELFF.

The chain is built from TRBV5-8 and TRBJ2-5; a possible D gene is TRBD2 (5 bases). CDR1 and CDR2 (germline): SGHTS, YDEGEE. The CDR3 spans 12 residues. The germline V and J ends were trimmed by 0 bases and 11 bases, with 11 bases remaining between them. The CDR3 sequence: CASSLAWEKQYF. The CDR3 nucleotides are TGTGCCAGCAGCTTGGCGTGGGAGAAACAGTACTTC.

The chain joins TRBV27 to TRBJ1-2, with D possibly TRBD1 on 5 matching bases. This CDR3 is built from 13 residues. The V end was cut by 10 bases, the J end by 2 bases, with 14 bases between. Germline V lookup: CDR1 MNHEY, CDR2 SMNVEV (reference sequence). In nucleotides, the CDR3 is TGTGCCACTCGATCGGGGGGGAACTATGGCTACACCTTC. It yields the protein CATRSGGNYGYTF.

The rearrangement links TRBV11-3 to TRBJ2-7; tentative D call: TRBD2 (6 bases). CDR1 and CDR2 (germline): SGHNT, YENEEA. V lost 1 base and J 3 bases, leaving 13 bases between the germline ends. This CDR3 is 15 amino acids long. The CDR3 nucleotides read TGTGCCAGCAGCTTAGGCCAGCGGGTTGGCTACGAGCAGTACTTC. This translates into CASSLGQRVGYEQYF.

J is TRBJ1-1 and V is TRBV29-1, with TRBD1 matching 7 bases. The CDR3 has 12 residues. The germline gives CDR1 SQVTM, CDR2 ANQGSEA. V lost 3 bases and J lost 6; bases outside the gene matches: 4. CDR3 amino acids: CSVEGQGAEAFF. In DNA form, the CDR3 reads TGCAGCGTTGAGGGGCAGGGGGCTGAAGCTTTCTTT.

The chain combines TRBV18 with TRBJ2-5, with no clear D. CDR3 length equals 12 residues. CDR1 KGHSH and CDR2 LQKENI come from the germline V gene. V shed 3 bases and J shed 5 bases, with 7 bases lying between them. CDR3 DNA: TGTGCCAGCTCACCTGCCGGGGAGACCCAGTACTTC. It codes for CASSPAGETQYF.

The CDR3 protein is CASSVGNGRGSGNTIYF. The CDR3 DNA reads as TGTGCCAGCAGCGTAGGTAATGGCAGGGGCTCTGGAAACACCATATATTTT. The V call is TRBV9, the J call TRBJ1-3; the D gene is possibly TRBD1 (6 bases). The CDR3 runs to 17 residues. Trimming took off 0 bases at V and 0 bases at J, with 13 bases between the two ends. Germline V gene lookup returns CDR1 SGDLS and CDR2 YYNGEE.

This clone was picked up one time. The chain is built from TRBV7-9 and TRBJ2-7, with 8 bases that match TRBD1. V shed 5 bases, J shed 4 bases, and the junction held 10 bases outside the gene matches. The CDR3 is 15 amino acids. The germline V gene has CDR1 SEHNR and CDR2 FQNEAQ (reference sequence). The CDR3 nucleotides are TGTGCCAGCAGCCCCCCGGGGCAGGGGGCGTACGAGCAGTACTTC. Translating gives CASSPPGQGAYEQYF.

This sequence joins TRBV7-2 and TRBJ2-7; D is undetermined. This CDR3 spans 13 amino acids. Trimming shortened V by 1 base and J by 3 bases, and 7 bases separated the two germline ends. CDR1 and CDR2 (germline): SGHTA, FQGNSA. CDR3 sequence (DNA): TGTGCCAGCAGCTTAGATCACAGCTACGAGCAGTACTTC. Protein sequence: CASSLDHSYEQYF.

DNA of the CDR3: TGCGCCAGCAGCTTCCCAAGCGGGGGGGCCGACACCGGGGAGCTGTTTTTT. Protein sequence: CASSFPSGGADTGELFF. The chain joins TRBV5-1 to TRBJ2-2; 10 nucleotides agree with TRBD2. This CDR3 has 17 residues. Germline CDR1 reads SGHRS; CDR2 reads YFSETQ. Trimming removed 2 bases from V and 3 bases from J; junction bases left unmatched: 7.

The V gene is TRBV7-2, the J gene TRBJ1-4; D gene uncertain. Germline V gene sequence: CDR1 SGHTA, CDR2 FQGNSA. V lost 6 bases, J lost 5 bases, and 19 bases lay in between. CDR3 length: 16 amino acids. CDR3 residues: CASRRGLGQKNEKLFF. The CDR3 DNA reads TGTGCCAGCAGGAGAGGGTTAGGGCAGAAAAATGAAAAACTGTTTTTT.

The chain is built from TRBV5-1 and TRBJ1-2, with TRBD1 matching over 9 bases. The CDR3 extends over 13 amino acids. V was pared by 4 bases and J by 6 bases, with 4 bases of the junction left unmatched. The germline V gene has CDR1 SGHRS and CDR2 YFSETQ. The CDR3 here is CASSPGQGDGYTF. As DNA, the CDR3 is TGCGCCAGCAGCCCGGGACAGGGAGATGGCTACACCTTC.

CDR3 sequence (DNA): TGTGCCAGCAGTTGGGGACAGGGAGGGACCCAGTACTTC. It translates to CASSWGQGGTQYF. The V gene is TRBV12-3 or TRBV12-4, the J gene TRBJ2-5; 9 nucleotides match TRBD1. The CDR3 totals 13 residues. Trimming cost V 4 bases and J 7 bases; bases outside gene matches: 4.